These 21 T cell receptor beta chains came from one sample sequenced in a study of cytomegalovirus exposure and HLA in healthy donors (dated by TCRdb to 2015 to 2018). The library was made by the immunoSEQ multiplex PCR assay. For the multiplex PCR, a mixture combining 60 forward primers for TCR Vbeta segments and 13 reverse primers for TCR Jbeta segments was used. The table comes from immuneACCESS by way of TCRdb, which keeps in-frame sequences with V and J called. Part of the clones is missing from these tables; in studies checked, under half for an unresolved V gene and the rest for unknown reasons. Recorded for this sample are 210,000 or so clones; over 70% of them occurred a single time. The biggest ten clones account for 1.3% of the sample. Sample: PBMCs. Source of these receptors: a man aged 25 to 45 in good health and CMV-seronegative.

The J gene is TRBJ2-3, the V gene TRBV4-3; no clear D. The germline V gene has CDR1 LGHNA and CDR2 YSLEER. This CDR3 region has 16 residues. The V end lost 0 bases, the J end lost 2 bases, and 12 bases lay between the germline ends. The CDR3 DNA reads TGCGCCAGCAGCCAAGATCCTAACGAGTACACAGATACGCAGTATTTT. Translating it yields CASSQDPNEYTDTQYF.

The genes are TRBV9 and TRBJ2-1; D is perhaps TRBD2 (5 bases). V lost 3 bases to trimming and J lost 10 bases, with 11 bases between them. In germline, CDR1 is SGDLS, CDR2 YYNGEE. There are 12 residues in the CDR3. In nucleotides, the CDR3 is TGTGCCAGCAGCGACAAACTAGGCGAGCAGTTCTTC. Translation: CASSDKLGEQFF.

The V call is TRBV27, the J call TRBJ2-7, with 7 bases aligning to TRBD2. V was pared by 5 bases and J by 6 bases, with 10 bases of the junction left unmatched. The CDR3 has 14 amino acids. CDR1 and CDR2 from the germline V gene are MNHEY and SMNVEV (reference sequence). The CDR3 DNA reads as TGTGCCAGCAGTCTAGGACTAGACCCCCTCGAGCAGTACTTC. Translation gives CASSLGLDPLEQYF.

The rearrangement links TRBV18 to TRBJ1-4, with a weak D call TRBD1 (6 bases). The germline CDR1 and CDR2 sequences are KGHSH and LQKENI. The CDR3 is made up of 13 amino acids. Between the trimmed V and J ends, which lost 8 bases and 0 bases, there was a span of 7 bases. CDR3 in DNA: TGTGCCAGCGAGGGGGCAACTAATGAAAAACTGTTTTTT. Translated: CASEGATNEKLFF. The whole variable domain, remainder taken from reference TRBV18 and TRBJ1-4, is NAGVMQNPRHLVRRRGQEARLRCSPMKGHSHVYWYRQLPEEGLKFMVYLQKENIIDESGMPKERFSAEFPKEGPSILRIQQVVRGDSAAYFCASEGATNEKLFFGSGTQLSVL.

The chain uses TRBV2 and TRBJ1-2; 7 nucleotides line up with TRBD1. Germline V gene lookup returns CDR1 SNHLY and CDR2 FYNNEI. This CDR3 has 13 residues. V lost 5 bases, J lost 5 bases, and 5 bases stayed unmatched. CDR3 coding DNA: TGTGCCAGCAGTATTGACAGGGCGTATGGCTACACCTTC. This sequence encodes CASSIDRAYGYTF.

V usage is TRBV18 and J usage is TRBJ2-1; 9 nucleotides align to TRBD2. The CDR3 is 18 amino acids. Germline CDR1 reads KGHSH; CDR2 reads LQKENI. Trimming at V came to 6 bases and at J to 1 base, leaving 13 bases not matched to a gene. CDR3: CASSHGAIAGVSYNEQFF. The CDR3 bases are TGTGCCAGCTCCCACGGAGCCATAGCGGGGGTGTCCTACAATGAGCAGTTCTTC.

The chain uses TRBV18 and TRBJ2-7; 7 bases are shared with TRBD1. Germline assignment: CDR1 KGHSH and CDR2 LQKENI. The V segment lost 6 bases and the J segment 3 bases; nucleotides outside the gene matches: 8. The length of the CDR3 is 14 residues. The CDR3 loop reads CASSPGTANYEQYF. The CDR3 coding sequence is TGTGCCAGCTCGCCCGGGACAGCTAACTACGAGCAGTACTTC.

The sample holds one count of this clone. The rearrangement joins TRBV7-8 to TRBJ1-2; D is unresolved. V lost 1 base and J 6 bases, leaving 9 bases between the germline ends. This CDR3 has 13 amino acids. Germline values: CDR1 SGHVS, CDR2 FQNEAQ. The CDR3 sequence: CASSLVPEDGYTF. The CDR3 DNA sequence: TGTGCCAGCAGCTTAGTGCCAGAGGATGGCTACACCTTC.

The chain employs TRBV5-4 and TRBJ1-1, with D tentatively TRBD1 (5 bases). The CDR3 is made up of 18 amino acids. The germline V and J ends were trimmed by 1 base and 1 base, with 20 bases remaining between them. Germline V CDR1 and CDR2: SGHNT, YYREEE (reference sequence). CDR3 DNA: TGTGCCAGCAGCTTGATATTTGTCGGGGGAATGAGGAACACTGAAGCTTTCTTT. Translation gives CASSLIFVGGMRNTEAFF.

Concerning this clone: A junction end diverges from the germline sequence, so it may reflect a read error. V and J are TRBV7-9 and TRBJ1-2; no reliable D call. The CDR3 runs 15 residues. CDR1 SEHNR and CDR2 FQNEAQ come from the germline V gene (reference sequence). The CDR3 nucleotides read TGTTCCAGCAGCCAACAGCGGATGACCTCCGACGGCTACACCTTC. It specifies CSSSQQRMTSDGYTF.

This chain uses TRBV6-5 with TRBJ1-3; the D is unclear. This CDR3 is 13 amino acids long. The V gene's germline CDR1 is MNHEY and CDR2 SVGAGI. Trimming took off 1 base at V and 3 bases at J, with 4 bases between the two ends. CDR3 DNA sequence: TGTGCCAGCAGTTACTTTCTTGGAAACACCATATATTTT. Its translation: CASSYFLGNTIYF.

The chain couples TRBV30 to TRBJ2-3; 7 bases map to TRBD2. The ends lost 4 bases at V and 5 bases at J; junction bases unmatched: 6. CDR1 and CDR2 (germline): GTSNPN, SVGIG (reference sequence). The CDR3 consists of 13 residues. CDR3 residues: CAWKREAVDTQYF. The CDR3 DNA is TGTGCCTGGAAACGGGAGGCAGTAGATACGCAGTATTTT.

The chain joins TRBV11-2 to TRBJ2-5, with a tentative D call TRBD1 (6 bases). V shed 1 base and J shed 2 bases, with 11 bases lying between them. This CDR3 spans 15 amino acids. Germline V gives CDR1 SGHAT, CDR2 FQNNGV. For the CDR3, the DNA is TGTGCCAGCAGCTTAGCTTATGGACAGCAAGAGACCCAGTACTTC. As protein: CASSLAYGQQETQYF.

V is TRBV29-1 and J is TRBJ2-3, with no clear D. The V gene lost 4 bases and the J gene lost 2 bases, with 7 bases spanning the gap. From germline, CDR1 is SQVTM and CDR2 ANQGSEA. CDR3 length: 12 amino acids. The CDR3 sequence: CSVVSYTDTQYF. CDR3 coding DNA: TGCAGCGTTGTGAGCTACACAGATACGCAGTATTTT.

V usage is TRBV5-1 and J usage is TRBJ2-3; 8 bases fit TRBD2. Germline assignment: CDR1 SGHRS and CDR2 YFSETQ. The CDR3 is 16 residues long. V shed 3 bases and J 0 bases; nucleotides not matched to a gene: 6. CDR3 in amino acids: CASSSGGRTSTDTQYF. CDR3 nucleotides: TGCGCCAGCAGCTCTGGCGGGAGGACTAGCACAGATACGCAGTATTTT.

In this sample, this clone turned up a few times. The chain links TRBV7-9 to TRBJ1-2; D possibly corresponds to TRBD1 (5 bases). Germline V gene lookup returns CDR1 SEHNR and CDR2 FQNEAQ (reference sequence). This CDR3 contains 17 residues. Trimming pared 5 bases from V and 3 bases from J, leaving 22 bases between. DNA for the CDR3: TGTGCCAGCAGCCCTCTTGGGGGGGAAAGAATACACTATGGCTACACCTTC. This translates into CASSPLGGERIHYGYTF.

The rearrangement uses TRBV9 and TRBJ2-3, with a weak D call TRBD2 (5 bases). V dropped 4 bases and J dropped 5 bases, with 17 bases sitting between them. The CDR3 has 15 amino acids. The V gene's germline CDR1 is SGDLS and CDR2 YYNGEE. In DNA form, the CDR3 reads TGTGCCAGCAGCCCCTTCGCGGGTGAGAGAGATACGCAGTATTTT. Amino acid sequence: CASSPFAGERDTQYF.

This clone was counted a few times. V usage is TRBV29-1 and J usage is TRBJ1-4; no firm D call. Germline V gene data show CDR1 as SQVTM and CDR2 as ANQGSEA. V was shortened by 4 bases and J by 3 bases, with 15 bases between the two germline ends. The CDR3 is 15 residues long. The CDR3 DNA is TGCAGCGTTGTGGGAAGGGCGGGTGCTAATGAAAAACTGTTTTTT. Amino acids: CSVVGRAGANEKLFF. The entire variable domain, with the rest obtained from reference TRBV29-1 and TRBJ1-4, is as follows: SAVISQKPSRDICQRGTSLTIQCQVDSQVTMMFWYRQQPGQSLTLIATANQGSEATYESGFVIDKFPISRPNLTFSTLTVSNMSPEDSSIYLCSVVGRAGANEKLFFGSGTQLSVL.

The CDR3 loop is CASSQSRGQARTEAFF. The CDR3 nucleotides read TGTGCCAGCAGCCAATCGAGGGGACAGGCGAGGACTGAAGCTTTCTTT. V and J are TRBV16 and TRBJ1-1; 8 bases match TRBD1. The CDR3 consists of 16 residues. V lost 0 bases and J lost 5; bases outside the gene matches: 8. From germline, CDR1 is KGHSY and CDR2 FQNENV.

The chain has TRBV19 and TRBJ1-1, with 9 bases matching TRBD1. The junction had 8 bases not matched to a gene; V was cut back by 5 bases and J by 7 bases. Looked up from germline, CDR1 is LNHDA and CDR2 is SQIVND (reference sequence). There are 14 residues in the CDR3. CDR3 sequence: CASSSWTGASEAFF. The CDR3 DNA reads as TGTGCCAGTAGTTCTTGGACAGGGGCGAGTGAAGCTTTCTTT.

V gene TRBV2 combines with J gene TRBJ2-7; perhaps TRBD2 as D (5 bases). Germline CDR1 reads SNHLY; CDR2 reads FYNNEI. The CDR3 has 14 amino acids. The ends were cut back, 3 bases at V and 3 bases at J, with 12 bases in the middle. The CDR3 region is CASSEGRNFYEQYF. In nucleotides, the CDR3 is TGTGCCAGCAGTGAGGGGAGAAACTTCTACGAGCAGTACTTC.